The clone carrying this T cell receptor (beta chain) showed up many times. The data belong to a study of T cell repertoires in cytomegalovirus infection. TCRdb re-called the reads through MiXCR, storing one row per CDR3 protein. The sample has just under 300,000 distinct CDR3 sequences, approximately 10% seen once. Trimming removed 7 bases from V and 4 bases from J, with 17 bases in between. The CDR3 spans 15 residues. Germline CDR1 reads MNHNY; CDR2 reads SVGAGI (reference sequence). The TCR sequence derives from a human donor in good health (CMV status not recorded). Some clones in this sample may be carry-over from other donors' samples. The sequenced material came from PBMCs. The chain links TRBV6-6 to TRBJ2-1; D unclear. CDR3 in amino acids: CASNSQARNYNEQFF. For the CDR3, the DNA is TGTGCCAGCAATTCCCAGGCGCGGAATTACAATGAGCAGTTCTTC.